These 11 T cell receptor beta chains share one sample of origin, sequenced in a study of shared clonotypes between healthy human individuals. Assay: immunoSEQ multiplex PCR; the TCRdb copy retains only in-frame clones and omits some. Here the sample spans a few hundred thousand clones, around three quarters being singletons. The sample was PBMCs. The receptors were gathered from a woman between 40 and 50 years old in good health. Some clones in this sample may be carry-over from other donors' samples.

This clone showed up just once. V and J are TRBV6-1 and TRBJ2-7; a weak D match, TRBD1 (6 bases). Per germline, CDR1 MNHNS and CDR2 SASEGT. The CDR3 runs to 13 residues. With 4 bases removed from V and 2 bases from J, the gap between germline ends came to 9 bases. The DNA of the CDR3 is TGTGCCAGCAGTGTTGACAGGCCCTACGAGCAGTACTTC. It specifies CASSVDRPYEQYF.

This clone was observed a single time. This sequence joins TRBV5-6 and TRBJ1-5; 7 nucleotides match TRBD1. The CDR3 runs to 16 residues. Germline V CDR1 and CDR2: SGHDT, YYEEEE. Losses at the gene ends were 3 bases for V and 1 base for J; bases not matched to a gene: 7. The CDR3 nucleotides are TGTGCCAGCAGCTCCTCAGGGGGTCGGAGCAATCAGCCCCAGCATTTT. This encodes CASSSSGGRSNQPQHF.

The chain couples TRBV13 to TRBJ2-3; tentatively, D is TRBD1 (5 bases). The V and J ends lost 8 bases and 4 bases respectively, with 7 bases between them. The CDR3 has 11 residues. Germline V CDR1 and CDR2: PRHDT, FYEKMQ (reference sequence). The CDR3 region has the DNA TGTGCCAGCTCACAGGCAGATACGCAGTATTTT. Its translation is CASSQADTQYF.

The chain uses TRBV6-1 and TRBJ1-3, with D uncertain. CDR1 MNHNS and CDR2 SASEGT come from the germline V gene. This CDR3 region has 13 residues. With 4 bases removed from V and 2 bases from J, the gap between germline ends came to 6 bases. This CDR3 reads CASSGIPGNTIYF. CDR3 bases: TGTGCCAGCAGTGGGATTCCTGGAAACACCATATATTTT.

The rearrangement links TRBV5-1 to TRBJ2-2; 12 nucleotides align to TRBD2. The CDR3 runs to 16 residues. From germline, CDR1 is SGHRS and CDR2 YFSETQ. Unmatched junction bases numbered 4, after V lost 4 bases and J lost 3 bases. The CDR3 region is CASSPLAGGDTGELFF. CDR3 bases: TGCGCCAGCAGCCCGCTAGCGGGAGGGGACACCGGGGAGCTGTTTTTT.

The chain combines TRBV11-2 with TRBJ2-5; 8 nucleotides align to TRBD2. This CDR3 spans 15 amino acids. J gave up 11 bases and V 3 bases, and 14 bases lay outside the gene matches. Germline loops: CDR1 SGHAT, CDR2 FQNNGV. CDR3 amino acids: CASSFPGTSPGEQYF. Here the CDR3 DNA reads TGTGCCAGCAGCTTCCCCGGGACTAGTCCCGGGGAGCAGTACTTC. Drawing the rest from reference TRBV11-2 and TRBJ2-5, the complete variable domain is EAGVAQSPRYKIIEKRQSVAFWCNPISGHATLYWYQQILGQGPKLLIQFQNNGVVDDSQLPKDRFSAERLKGVDSTLKIQPAKLEDSAVYLCASSFPGTSPGEQYFGPGTRLLVL.

This chain joins TRBV6-4 and TRBJ2-2, with D unclear. V shed 2 bases and J shed 4 bases, with 11 bases lying between them. The V gene's germline CDR1 is MRHNA and CDR2 SNTAGT. This CDR3 is built from 15 residues. The chain's CDR3 is CASSDGHGSTGELFF. CDR3 bases: TGTGCCAGCAGTGACGGTCACGGCAGCACCGGGGAGCTGTTTTTT.

This clone occurred a few times. The rearrangement joins TRBV4-2 to TRBJ1-3, with TRBD1 matching 9 bases. J gave up 6 bases and V 4 bases, and 7 bases lay outside the gene matches. In germline, CDR1 is LGHNA, CDR2 YNFKEQ. CDR3 length: 15 amino acids. In DNA form, the CDR3 reads TGTGCCAGCAGCCCCGGGACAGGGTATGAAAACACCATATATTTT. Amino acids: CASSPGTGYENTIYF.

The CDR3 loop reads CSAAQGNSNQPQHF. In nucleotides, the CDR3 is TGCAGCGCCGCACAGGGAAATAGCAATCAGCCCCAGCATTTT. The chain has TRBV29-1 and TRBJ1-5, with D perhaps matching TRBD1 (6 bases). The V gene's germline CDR1 is SQVTM and CDR2 ANQGSEA. V lost 7 bases to trimming and J lost 0 bases, with 13 bases between them. This CDR3 contains 14 residues.

V usage is TRBV7-2 and J usage is TRBJ2-7; a possible D gene is TRBD2 (5 bases). This CDR3 comprises 14 residues. The V end lost 0 bases, the J end lost 0 bases, and 6 bases lay between the germline ends. Per the germline V gene, CDR1 is SGHTA and CDR2 is FQGNSA. DNA of the CDR3: TGTGCCAGCAGCTTAGCAGCGGACTCCTACGAGCAGTACTTC. Its translation: CASSLAADSYEQYF. The full variable domain, its missing parts supplied by reference TRBV7-2 and TRBJ2-7, is GAGVSQSPSNKVTEKGKDVELRCDPISGHTALYWYRQSLGQGLEFLIYFQGNSAPDKSGLPSDRFSAERTGGSVSTLTIQRTQQEDSAVYLCASSLAADSYEQYFGPGTRLTVT.

This clone was recorded once. This chain connects TRBV10-2 to TRBJ2-1; TRBD2 aligns across 12 bases. The CDR3 is 14 residues long. The ends lost 8 bases at V and 8 bases at J; junction bases unmatched: 7. CDR1 and CDR2 from the germline V gene are WSHSY and SAAADI. The DNA for the CDR3 is TGCGCCAGCCGACTAGCGGGAGATGTCCATGAGCAGTTCTTC. Protein sequence: CASRLAGDVHEQFF.